These T cell receptor beta chains were read from a single sample in a study of beta chain features in type 1 diabetes. Using immunoSEQ multiplex PCR, the repertoire was profiled, and TCRdb retains in-frame clones only, with some absent. Of approximately 150,000 clones in the sample, roughly 10% are singletons; the top ten hold around 0.7%. Sequencing was done on a sample of central memory CD4+ T cells from blood. The receptors derive from a man aged 25-40 years with type 1 diabetes. Both conserved end residues are part of each CDR3. Fields, in order: V gene, J gene, D gene, clone size, CDR3 DNA, CDR3 protein. The D gene is left open where the match is weak. Not all rows give a size; the values are once, few, many and, for expanded clones, a class.

v_gene: TRBV6-5; j_gene: TRBJ2-7; d_gene: TRBD2; abundance: NA; CDR3nt: TGTGCCAGCAGGGGGACTAGCACGTACGAGCAGTACTTC; CDR3aa: CASRGTSTYEQYF
v_gene: TRBV7-9; j_gene: TRBJ2-5; d_gene: NA; abundance: few; CDR3nt: TGTGCCAGCTCCTGGGGGGTAGAGACCCAGTACTTC; CDR3aa: CASSWGVETQYF
v_gene: TRBV19; j_gene: TRBJ1-1; d_gene: NA; abundance: NA; CDR3nt: TGTGCCAGTAAAACCCCCCGACACCTGAACACTGAAGCTTTCTTT; CDR3aa: CASKTPRHLNTEAFF
v_gene: TRBV18; j_gene: TRBJ1-5; d_gene: NA; abundance: few; CDR3nt: TGTGCCAGCTCACCAGGAGAGCCCCCGTCCCAGCATTTT; CDR3aa: CASSPGEPPSQHF
v_gene: TRBV7-6; j_gene: TRBJ1-6; d_gene: TRBD1; abundance: few; CDR3nt: TGTGCCAGCAGCTTCGACGGACAGGGGGCCTCGGCCCTCCACTTT; CDR3aa: CASSFDGQGASALHF
v_gene: TRBV7-9; j_gene: TRBJ2-4; d_gene: TRBD1; abundance: few; CDR3nt: TGTGCCAGCAGCCAGACAGGGAATAGCGCCAAAAACATTCAGTACTTC; CDR3aa: CASSQTGNSAKNIQYF
v_gene: TRBV7-8; j_gene: TRBJ2-5; d_gene: TRBD2; abundance: NA; CDR3nt: TGTGCCAGCAGCCCCAGGACTAGCGGGGGGGCCGTAGAGACCCAGTACTTC; CDR3aa: CASSPRTSGGAVETQYF
v_gene: TRBV2; j_gene: TRBJ2-5; d_gene: TRBD1; abundance: few; CDR3nt: TGTGCCAGCAGTACCTTGGACAGGGGCGAGACCCAGTACTTC; CDR3aa: CASSTLDRGETQYF
v_gene: TRBV5-1; j_gene: TRBJ2-5; d_gene: NA; abundance: NA; CDR3nt: TGCGCCAGCAGCTGGCCTCCGCTTGCGGGGCGCCAAGAGACCCAGTACTTC; CDR3aa: CASSWPPLAGRQETQYF
v_gene: TRBV15; j_gene: TRBJ2-7; d_gene: NA; abundance: NA; CDR3nt: TGTGCCACCAGCAGAGAGAGGGCACCCTTGGGCAAGCAGTACTTC; CDR3aa: CATSRERAPLGKQYF
v_gene: TRBV7-2; j_gene: TRBJ2-3; d_gene: TRBD2; abundance: few; CDR3nt: TGTGCCAGCAGCCCGCGACTAGCGGGGGGCGGAGCAGATACGCAGTATTTT; CDR3aa: CASSPRLAGGGADTQYF
v_gene: TRBV9; j_gene: TRBJ2-3; d_gene: TRBD2; abundance: NA; CDR3nt: TGTGCCAGCAGCCCCCTAGCGGGGGGCGTCACAGATACGCAGTATTTT; CDR3aa: CASSPLAGGVTDTQYF
v_gene: TRBV7-2; j_gene: TRBJ2-3; d_gene: TRBD2; abundance: few; CDR3nt: TGTGCCAGCAACCAAGAAGGGACTAGCAGCTCAGATACGCAGTATTTT; CDR3aa: CASNQEGTSSSDTQYF
v_gene: TRBV9; j_gene: TRBJ2-1; d_gene: NA; abundance: NA; CDR3nt: TGTGCCAGCAGCGTAGAGGGGGTTTACAATGAGCAGTTCTTC; CDR3aa: CASSVEGVYNEQFF
v_gene: TRBV15; j_gene: TRBJ2-3; d_gene: TRBD2; abundance: few; CDR3nt: TGTGCCACCAGCGTGGGACTAGCGAAAACAGATACGCAGTATTTT; CDR3aa: CATSVGLAKTDTQYF
v_gene: TRBV6-5; j_gene: TRBJ2-1; d_gene: NA; abundance: few; CDR3nt: TGTGCCAGCAGTTCTGGGCGGGGGCAGTTCTTC; CDR3aa: CASSSGRGQFF
v_gene: TRBV6-5; j_gene: TRBJ1-1; d_gene: NA; abundance: few; CDR3nt: TGTGCCAGCGCCCAGGGTTCCGATACTGAAGCTTTCTTT; CDR3aa: CASAQGSDTEAFF
v_gene: TRBV20-1; j_gene: TRBJ1-4; d_gene: NA; abundance: few; CDR3nt: TGCAGTGCTAGCGAGGAAAAACTGTTTTTT; CDR3aa: CSASEEKLFF
v_gene: TRBV1; j_gene: TRBJ2-6; d_gene: NA; abundance: few; CDR3nt: TGCACCAGCAGCCGGGGACTAGCGGGGGACCATTCTGGGGCCAACGTCCTGACTTTC; CDR3aa: CTSSRGLAGDHSGANVLTF
v_gene: TRBV5-4; j_gene: TRBJ2-4; d_gene: NA; abundance: few; CDR3nt: TGTGCCAGCAGCCAAGTGAAGGGAGACATTCAGTACTTC; CDR3aa: CASSQVKGDIQYF
v_gene: TRBV27; j_gene: TRBJ2-5; d_gene: TRBD1; abundance: NA; CDR3nt: TGTGCCAGCAGTTCCCCGGGACAGGGGAAGACCCAGTACTTC; CDR3aa: CASSSPGQGKTQYF
v_gene: TRBV19; j_gene: TRBJ2-2; d_gene: NA; abundance: few; CDR3nt: TGTGCCAGTTCGGAATGGACAGATAACACCGGGGAGCTGTTTTTT; CDR3aa: CASSEWTDNTGELFF
v_gene: TRBV29-1; j_gene: TRBJ2-3; d_gene: TRBD2; abundance: NA; CDR3nt: TGCAGCGTTGGCGGGACTAGCGGGGGCACAGATACGCAGTATTTT; CDR3aa: CSVGGTSGGTDTQYF
v_gene: TRBV7-9; j_gene: TRBJ1-1; d_gene: NA; abundance: NA; CDR3nt: TGTGCCAGCACCCAGGGGTGGCAAGCTTTCTTT; CDR3aa: CASTQGWQAFF
v_gene: TRBV7-9; j_gene: TRBJ1-1; d_gene: NA; abundance: few; CDR3nt: TGTGCCAGCAGCTTGGCCGACAGGAACACTGAAGCTTTCTTT; CDR3aa: CASSLADRNTEAFF
v_gene: TRBV7-9; j_gene: TRBJ1-2; d_gene: NA; abundance: few; CDR3nt: TGTGCCAGCAGCTTAGCCCGATTCCTTCGTGAGACAGATGGCTACACCTTC; CDR3aa: CASSLARFLRETDGYTF
v_gene: TRBV5-1; j_gene: TRBJ1-3; d_gene: NA; abundance: NA; CDR3nt: TGCGCCAGCAGCGCCCGGGACAACTCTGGAAACACCATATATTTT; CDR3aa: CASSARDNSGNTIYF
v_gene: TRBV7-9; j_gene: TRBJ1-4; d_gene: TRBD1; abundance: many; CDR3nt: TGTGCCAGCAGCCCTACAGGGGGAGCTAATGAAAAACTGTTTTTT; CDR3aa: CASSPTGGANEKLFF
v_gene: TRBV19; j_gene: TRBJ2-5; d_gene: NA; abundance: few; CDR3nt: TGTGCCAGTAGTAGGGCCAGTCAAGAGACCCAGTACTTC; CDR3aa: CASSRASQETQYF
v_gene: TRBV4-2; j_gene: TRBJ2-5; d_gene: TRBD2; abundance: NA; CDR3nt: TGTGCCAGCAGCCCCCTCGGAGCGGGGGGCGGAGAGACCCAGTACTTC; CDR3aa: CASSPLGAGGGETQYF
v_gene: TRBV2; j_gene: TRBJ2-7; d_gene: NA; abundance: few; CDR3nt: TGTGCCAGCAGCAACACCTACGAGCAGTACTTC; CDR3aa: CASSNTYEQYF
v_gene: TRBV27; j_gene: TRBJ1-1; d_gene: TRBD1; abundance: NA; CDR3nt: TGTGCCAGCAGTGCTAACAGGGGAGGGAACACTGAAGCTTTCTTT; CDR3aa: CASSANRGGNTEAFF
v_gene: TRBV18; j_gene: TRBJ2-7; d_gene: TRBD1; abundance: few; CDR3nt: TGTGCCAGCTCAACTCTCCGGGACAGGGGGCCCAGCGAGCAGTACTTC; CDR3aa: CASSTLRDRGPSEQYF
v_gene: TRBV2; j_gene: TRBJ2-1; d_gene: TRBD1; abundance: many; CDR3nt: TGTGCCAGCACTCGACTACCGGGACAGGGCTACAATGAGCAGTTCTTC; CDR3aa: CASTRLPGQGYNEQFF
v_gene: TRBV5-1; j_gene: TRBJ2-5; d_gene: NA; abundance: few; CDR3nt: TGCGCCAGCAGAAATGTCCAGCGGGAGACCCAGTACTTC; CDR3aa: CASRNVQRETQYF
v_gene: TRBV7-9; j_gene: TRBJ2-1; d_gene: NA; abundance: NA; CDR3nt: TGTGCCAGCGTCGGGGATTCCTACAATGAGCAGTTCTTC; CDR3aa: CASVGDSYNEQFF
v_gene: TRBV28; j_gene: TRBJ1-1; d_gene: NA; abundance: few; CDR3nt: TGTGCCAGCAGTTTAAGCCATCCGGGGAACACTGAAGCTTTCTTT; CDR3aa: CASSLSHPGNTEAFF
v_gene: TRBV15; j_gene: TRBJ2-5; d_gene: NA; abundance: NA; CDR3nt: TGTGCCACCAGCAGAGAAACAGGGCTAGAGACCCAGTACTTC; CDR3aa: CATSRETGLETQYF
v_gene: TRBV4-2; j_gene: TRBJ2-7; d_gene: TRBD2; abundance: few; CDR3nt: TGTGCCAGCAGCCAACCAAGGAGTAGCGGGGATAACGAGCAGTACTTC; CDR3aa: CASSQPRSSGDNEQYF
v_gene: TRBV7-2; j_gene: TRBJ2-3; d_gene: NA; abundance: few; CDR3nt: TGTGCCAGCAGAACAGGGTTATCGAGCACAGATACGCAGTATTTT; CDR3aa: CASRTGLSSTDTQYF